The TCR beta chain under discussion was sequenced for a study of T cell repertoires in cytomegalovirus infection. Study summary: Recently identified HLA-C-restricted CMV epitopes and well-studied HLA-B-restricted CMV epitopes were used by the study.

A word on this clonotype: Its antigen is unknown.

One entry per CDR3 protein, called by TCRdb with MiXCR from the reads. The table shows about 85,000 distinct CDR3 sequences, with more than 40% occurring only once. V was trimmed by 3 bases and J by 2 bases, leaving 18 bases between them. The length of the CDR3 is 17 residues. Germline assignment: CDR1 MDHEN and CDR2 SYDVKM. Regarding the study as a whole: Summed frequency of public TCR beta families distinguished CMV carriers with the relevant HLA. Ex vivo, HLA-C-restricted CMV-specific TCR beta clonotypes prevailed over the rest of the response.

The chain couples TRBV28 to TRBJ2-3, with D tentatively TRBD2 (5 bases). The source material was CD8+ T cells from cultured PBMCs, sampled from culture after CMV antigen stimulation. The sequence derives from a human donor in good health (CMV status not recorded). Some clones in this sample may be carry-over from other donors' samples. Written as DNA, the CDR3 is TGTGCCAGCAGTTTTAGATCGCGAGACTACCTCACAGATACGCAGTATTTT. This encodes CASSFRSRDYLTDTQYF.